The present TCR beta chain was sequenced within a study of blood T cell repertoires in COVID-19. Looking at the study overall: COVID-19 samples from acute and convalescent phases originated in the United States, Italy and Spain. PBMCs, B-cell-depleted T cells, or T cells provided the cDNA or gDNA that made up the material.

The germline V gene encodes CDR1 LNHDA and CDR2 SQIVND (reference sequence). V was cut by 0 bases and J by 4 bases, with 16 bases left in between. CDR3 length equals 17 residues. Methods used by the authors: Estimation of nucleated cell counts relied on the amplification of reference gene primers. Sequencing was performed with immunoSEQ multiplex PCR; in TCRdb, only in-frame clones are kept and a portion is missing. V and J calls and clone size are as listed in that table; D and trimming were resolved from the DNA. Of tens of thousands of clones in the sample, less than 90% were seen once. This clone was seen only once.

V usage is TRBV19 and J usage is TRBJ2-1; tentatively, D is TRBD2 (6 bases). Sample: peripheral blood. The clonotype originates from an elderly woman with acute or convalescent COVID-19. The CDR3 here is CASSIDLGGAYYNEQFF. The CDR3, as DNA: TGTGCCAGTAGTATAGATCTTGGCGGGGCATATTACAATGAGCAGTTCTTC.